The next 28 T cell receptor beta chains were all read from a single sample in a study of shared clonotypes between healthy human individuals. Assay used: immunoSEQ multiplex PCR; TCRdb lists only in-frame clones, some missing. The sample has 450,000 to 650,000 clones, around 81% seen once. Sequencing used PBMCs. The receptor source for this set is a woman between 35 and 50 years old in good health. Some clones in this sample may be carry-over from other donors' samples.

The V and J genes are TRBV15 and TRBJ2-5; tentative D call: TRBD2 (6 bases). CDR1 is LNHNV and CDR2 is YYDKDF in the germline V gene (reference sequence). V was shortened by 3 bases and J by 5 bases, with 16 bases between the two germline ends. There are 15 residues in the CDR3. The CDR3 region is CATSRDKAGGETQYF. In DNA, the CDR3 is TGTGCCACCAGCAGGGATAAAGCGGGTGGGGAGACCCAGTACTTC.

The table lists this clone with a count of one. The chain employs TRBV5-1 and TRBJ1-1, with 8 bases matching TRBD1. The CDR3 consists of 16 residues. Germline trimming cut 4 bases from V and 1 base from J; bases unmatched to any gene: 9. Germline CDR1 SGHRS, CDR2 YFSETQ. CDR3 nucleotide sequence: TGCGCCAGCAGCGACCGGGACAGGACAGAGAACACTGAAGCTTTCTTT. It codes for CASSDRDRTENTEAFF.

The chain carries TRBV9 and TRBJ2-3; 8 bases map to TRBD2. Per the germline V gene, CDR1 is SGDLS and CDR2 is YYNGEE. After removal of 4 bases from V and 0 bases from J, the junction contained 7 bases not matched to a gene. The CDR3 has 16 residues. The CDR3 region is CASSLGLAASTDTQYF. The CDR3 coding sequence is TGTGCCAGCAGCCTCGGACTAGCAGCTAGCACAGATACGCAGTATTTT.

This clone came up once. The CDR3 bases are TGTGCCAGCAGTGGGCAGGGGGCGAACACTGAAGCTTTCTTT. It translates to CASSGQGANTEAFF. The gene calls are TRBV6-1 and TRBJ1-1; 8 bases line up with TRBD1. CDR1 and CDR2 (germline): MNHNS, SASEGT. The CDR3 loop spans 14 amino acids. V dropped 4 bases and J dropped 1; count of bases not matched to a gene: 2.

This clone was recorded once. The chain recombines TRBV29-1 with TRBJ2-2, with 10 bases that match TRBD2. The CDR3 has 11 amino acids. CDR1 and CDR2 (germline): SQVTM, ANQGSEA. CDR3: CLAGDTGELFF. In DNA, the CDR3 is TGCCTAGCGGGAGACACCGGGGAGCTGTTTTTT.

The J gene is TRBJ2-7, the V gene TRBV19; TRBD2 matches at 14 bases. The germline V gene has CDR1 LNHDA and CDR2 SQIVND (reference sequence). The CDR3 runs to 14 residues. Trimming removed 5 bases from V and 6 bases from J; junction bases left unmatched: 3. Here the CDR3 reads CASSEGLAGVEQYF. CDR3 sequence (DNA): TGTGCCAGTAGTGAGGGACTAGCGGGAGTCGAGCAGTACTTC.

This clone is a singleton in its sample. Other DNA sequences of this sample code for an identical CDR3. CDR3 sequence (DNA): TGTGCCAGCAGCTTAGGAGGGACTGGGGCCAACGTCCTGACTTTC. It codes for CASSLGGTGANVLTF. This chain links TRBV7-2 with TRBJ2-6, with a possible D match to TRBD2 (5 bases). The germline V gene has CDR1 SGHTA and CDR2 FQGNSA. Deletions cut 1 base from V and 2 bases from J, with 6 bases between. The CDR3 sequence is 15 residues long.

V and J are TRBV7-2 and TRBJ2-5; tentative D call: TRBD1 (6 bases). The CDR3 covers 14 residues. The germline V gene encodes CDR1 SGHTA and CDR2 FQGNSA. The V gene lost 5 bases and the J gene lost 5 bases, with 15 bases spanning the gap. CDR3: CASSQDSGRETQYF. Here the CDR3 DNA reads TGTGCCAGCAGCCAGGACAGCGGCCGCGAGACCCAGTACTTC. The complete variable domain, with remaining parts taken from reference TRBV7-2 and TRBJ2-5, reads GAGVSQSPSNKVTEKGKDVELRCDPISGHTALYWYRQSLGQGLEFLIYFQGNSAPDKSGLPSDRFSAERTGGSVSTLTIQRTQQEDSAVYLCASSQDSGRETQYFGPGTRLLVL.

This clone was observed many times. The J gene is TRBJ1-2, the V gene TRBV10-3; D perhaps matches TRBD1 (5 bases). The germline gives CDR1 ENHRY, CDR2 SYGVKD. The V and J ends lost 2 bases and 3 bases respectively, with 7 bases between them. The CDR3 is 13 amino acids. This CDR3 is CAISEQGDYGYTF. CDR3 bases: TGTGCCATCAGTGAGCAGGGCGACTATGGCTACACCTTC.

This rearrangement joins TRBV27 to TRBJ1-2; D is possibly TRBD1 (6 bases). The CDR3 is 13 amino acids. V lost 6 bases to trimming and J lost 1 base, with 9 bases between them. Germline CDR1 MNHEY, CDR2 SMNVEV (reference sequence). This CDR3 reads CASRPDSNYGYTF. CDR3 DNA sequence: TGTGCCAGCAGGCCGGACAGTAACTATGGCTACACCTTC.

The CDR3 sequence is CASSWGTSGTYEQYF. DNA of the CDR3: TGTGCCAGCAGCTGGGGGACTAGCGGGACCTACGAGCAGTACTTC. The chain couples TRBV7-9 to TRBJ2-7; 13 bases fit TRBD2. V dropped 4 bases and J dropped 2; count of bases not matched to a gene: 2. The germline gives CDR1 SEHNR, CDR2 FQNEAQ (reference sequence). This CDR3 has 15 amino acids.

This clone was observed a few times. The chain joins TRBV7-8 to TRBJ2-7; the D call may be TRBD1 or TRBD2 (5 bases each). The germline V gene encodes CDR1 SGHVS and CDR2 FQNEAQ. The CDR3 is 13 residues long. Trimming shortened V by 1 base and J by 3 bases, and 7 bases separated the two germline ends. DNA for the CDR3: TGTGCCAGCAGCTTAGATGGGGGCTACGAGCAGTACTTC. It codes for CASSLDGGYEQYF. Full variable domain (missing parts from reference TRBV7-8 and TRBJ2-7): GAGVSQSPRYKVAKRGQDVALRCDPISGHVSLFWYQQALGQGPEFLTYFQNEAQLDKSGLPSDRFFAERPEGSVSTLKIQRTQQEDSAVYLCASSLDGGYEQYFGPGTRLTVT.

This sequence joins TRBV19 and TRBJ2-3; 8 bases agree with TRBD2. The CDR3 is 14 residues long. The germline gives CDR1 LNHDA, CDR2 SQIVND (reference sequence). V was pared by 6 bases and J by 4 bases, with 6 bases of the junction left unmatched. The CDR3 nucleotides read TGTGCCAGTAGGGGCGGGAGGCTTCCAGATACGCAGTATTTT. Protein product: CASRGGRLPDTQYF. The full variable domain, with the rest looked up from reference TRBV19 and TRBJ2-3, is DGGITQSPKYLFRKEGQNVTLSCEQNLNHDAMYWYRQDPGQGLRLIYYSQIVNDFQKGDIAEGYSVSREKKESFPLTVTSAQKNPTAFYLCASRGGRLPDTQYFGPGTRLTVL.

This chain joins TRBV11-3 and TRBJ2-1; weak D call: TRBD1 (5 bases). The CDR3 loop spans 13 amino acids. Trimming shortened V by 5 bases and J by 3 bases, and 8 bases separated the two germline ends. Germline CDR1 and CDR2: SGHNT and YENEEA. The CDR3 region is CASSPGIYNEQFF. As DNA, the CDR3 is TGTGCCAGCAGCCCAGGGATCTACAATGAGCAGTTCTTC.

Worth noting for this clone: One end of the junction varies from germline; a read error may be responsible. At the DNA level, this CDR3 is encoded by other sequences in the same sample as well. The chain is built from TRBV28 and TRBJ1-2, with TRBD1 as a possible D gene (5 bases). Germline lookup yields CDR1 MDHEN and CDR2 SYDVKM. The CDR3 is made up of 15 amino acids. The DNA of the CDR3 is TGCGCCAGCAGAAAAATCCAGGGAGGTATAAATGGCTACACCTTC. Its translation is CASRKIQGGINGYTF.

This clone was picked up one time. This chain joins TRBV25-1 and TRBJ1-5; no reliable D call. Per the germline V gene, CDR1 is MGHDK and CDR2 is SYGVNS. This CDR3 is built from 12 residues. Trimming removed 2 bases at V and 5 bases at J, with 4 bases between. CDR3 protein: CASSERDQPQHF. The DNA of the CDR3 is TGTGCCAGCAGTGAAAGGGATCAGCCCCAGCATTTT.

This clone has ten or more counts. One junction end disagrees with the germline gene, perhaps due to a read error. The rearrangement links TRBV7-7 to TRBJ2-5; 10 bases match TRBD2. Germline assignment: CDR1 SSHAT and CDR2 FNYEAQ (reference sequence). CDR3 length: 14 residues. The CDR3 DNA sequence: TGTGCTAGCAGCCTAGCGGGAGAGGACCAGACCCAGTACTTC. It specifies CASSLAGEDQTQYF.

V and J are TRBV5-6 and TRBJ2-3; D is ambiguous. CDR3 length equals 12 residues. Germline assignment: CDR1 SGHDT and CDR2 YYEEEE. The V gene lost 5 bases and the J gene lost 5 bases, with 9 bases spanning the gap. The CDR3 spells CASSFGGDTQYF. CDR3 nucleotides: TGTGCCAGCAGTTTCGGTGGAGATACGCAGTATTTT.

The chain employs TRBV5-1 and TRBJ2-1, with TRBD2 matching over 12 bases. Germline-derived CDR1 and CDR2 are SGHRS and YFSETQ. The CDR3 loop spans 16 amino acids. The V segment lost 0 bases and the J segment 7 bases; nucleotides outside the gene matches: 5. CDR3 region: CASSLAMTSGRNEQFF. CDR3 in DNA: TGCGCCAGCAGCTTGGCAATGACTAGCGGGAGAAATGAGCAGTTCTTC.

At least ten counts were recorded for this clone. The chain couples TRBV5-1 to TRBJ2-2, with unresolved D. V was cut by 0 bases and J by 4 bases, with 4 bases left in between. Germline V CDR1 and CDR2: SGHRS, YFSETQ. There are 13 residues in the CDR3. The CDR3 spells CASSLGFTGELFF. The CDR3 DNA follows: TGCGCCAGCAGCTTGGGTTTCACCGGGGAGCTGTTTTTT. Combining the CDR3 with reference TRBV5-1 and TRBJ2-2 gives the whole variable domain KAGVTQTPRYLIKTRGQQVTLSCSPISGHRSVSWYQQTPGQGLQFLFEYFSETQRNKGNFPGRFSGRQFSNSRSEMNVSTLELGDSALYLCASSLGFTGELFFGEGSRLTVL.

This chain connects TRBV27 to TRBJ2-1; 7 nucleotides match TRBD2. Germline trimming cut 5 bases from V and 8 bases from J; bases unmatched to any gene: 9. CDR3 length: 14 amino acids. In germline, CDR1 is MNHEY, CDR2 SMNVEV (reference sequence). The CDR3 sequence is CASSLGRAWDEQFF. CDR3 nucleotides: TGTGCCAGCAGTCTAGGGAGGGCCTGGGATGAGCAGTTCTTC.

This clone was seen a handful of times. The V gene is TRBV7-2, the J gene TRBJ2-4; 8 positions match TRBD2. This CDR3 region has 13 residues. Losses at the gene ends were 3 bases for V and 7 bases for J; bases not matched to a gene: 2. Germline V lookup: CDR1 SGHTA, CDR2 FQGNSA. The CDR3 bases are TGTGCCAGCAGCTTTAAGCGGGAGAACATTCAGTACTTC. Translation gives CASSFKRENIQYF.

This clone was recorded at least ten times. This same CDR3 is encoded by further DNA sequences in the sample. This chain connects TRBV6-1 to TRBJ1-5; no firm D call. Germline CDR1 and CDR2: MNHNS and SASEGT. V gave up 3 bases and J gave up 2 bases, with 14 bases separating them. The length of the CDR3 is 16 residues. The CDR3 reads CASSELLGSGNQPQHF. In DNA, the CDR3 is TGTGCCAGCAGTGAGCTGTTAGGGTCCGGCAATCAGCCCCAGCATTTT.

This rearrangement joins TRBV18 to TRBJ2-7; D is unclear. Germline V gene lookup returns CDR1 KGHSH and CDR2 LQKENI. The germline V and J ends were trimmed by 0 bases and 2 bases, with 14 bases remaining between them. The CDR3 is made up of 16 amino acids. The CDR3 spells CASSPPGGNGAYEQYF. In DNA, the CDR3 is TGTGCCAGCTCACCACCCGGTGGGAATGGCGCCTACGAGCAGTACTTC.

V gene TRBV15 combines with J gene TRBJ1-4, with no clear D. Germline lookup yields CDR1 LNHNV and CDR2 YYDKDF (reference sequence). CDR3 length: 13 amino acids. V was clipped by 9 bases and J by 6 bases, with 14 bases between them. This CDR3 reads CATSKDMDEKLFF. The CDR3 DNA reads as TGTGCCACGAGTAAAGACATGGATGAAAAACTGTTTTTT.

V is TRBV7-9 and J is TRBJ2-1; no clear D gene. Trimming left V 6 bases short and J 6 bases short, with 9 bases between. The germline V gene encodes CDR1 SEHNR and CDR2 FQNEAQ (reference sequence). CDR3 length: 12 residues. The DNA of the CDR3 is TGTGCCAGCAGTGGTATGGGCAATGAGCAGTTCTTC. Its protein is CASSGMGNEQFF.

Here the CDR3 reads CASSAQVSAETQYF. CDR3 sequence (DNA): TGTGCCAGCAGTGCCCAAGTTTCTGCAGAGACCCAGTACTTC. The genes are TRBV2 and TRBJ2-5; no firm D call. Germline V gene lookup returns CDR1 SNHLY and CDR2 FYNNEI. The CDR3 is 14 residues long. Trimming stripped 4 bases from V and 4 bases from J, with 13 bases between. Drawing the rest from reference TRBV2 and TRBJ2-5, the complete variable domain is EPEVTQTPSHQVTQMGQEVILRCVPISNHLYFYWYRQILGQKVEFLVSFYNNEISEKSEIFDDQFSVERPDGSNFTLKIRSTKLEDSAMYFCASSAQVSAETQYFGPGTRLLVL.

The chain uses TRBV7-9 and TRBJ2-4, with D hard to call. The CDR3 sequence is 13 residues long. Germline V gene data show CDR1 as SEHNR and CDR2 as FQNEAQ (reference sequence). CDR3 sequence (DNA): TGTAGCATGGGTGCGGCAGACAAAAACATTCAGTACTTC. Translation: CSMGAADKNIQYF. The full variable domain, its missing parts supplied by reference TRBV7-9 and TRBJ2-4, is DTGVSQNPRHKITKRGQNVTFRCDPISEHNRLYWYRQTLGQGPEFLTYFQNEAQLEKSRLLSDRFSAERPKGSFSTLEIQRTEQGDSAMYLCSMGAADKNIQYFGAGTRLSVL.